This T cell receptor (beta chain) came from a study of blood T cells in healthy people across ages. This clonotype occurred a few times. No antigen is known for it. The sample providers were healthy Caucasian people from Russia, aged about 6 to 95. Study outcomes and limitations: PBMCs were not sorted, which prevented a conclusive comparison of naive versus antigen-experienced cells. Long-lived and aged donors differed, with more naive CD4+ cells and higher diversity in the long-lived.

Through a sample-barcoded 5' primer and a J-beta primer mix, a second PCR was run for 7 to 11 cycles. TCRdb redid the calling of the 5' RACE reads with MiXCR, one entry per CDR3 protein. In the table there are some 1.8 million distinct CDR3 sequences, about 39% of which are singletons. Sequencing was carried out using blood. This clonotype was obtained from a human donor in good health.

As DNA, the CDR3 is TGCAGTGCTAGAGATAGGGACTACACCTTC. This gives the protein CSARDRDYTF. V and J are TRBV20-1 and TRBJ1-2, with D unclear. The CDR3 spans 10 residues. V lost 0 bases to trimming and J lost 10 bases, with 6 bases between them. Germline loops: CDR1 DFQATT, CDR2 SNEGSKA (reference sequence).